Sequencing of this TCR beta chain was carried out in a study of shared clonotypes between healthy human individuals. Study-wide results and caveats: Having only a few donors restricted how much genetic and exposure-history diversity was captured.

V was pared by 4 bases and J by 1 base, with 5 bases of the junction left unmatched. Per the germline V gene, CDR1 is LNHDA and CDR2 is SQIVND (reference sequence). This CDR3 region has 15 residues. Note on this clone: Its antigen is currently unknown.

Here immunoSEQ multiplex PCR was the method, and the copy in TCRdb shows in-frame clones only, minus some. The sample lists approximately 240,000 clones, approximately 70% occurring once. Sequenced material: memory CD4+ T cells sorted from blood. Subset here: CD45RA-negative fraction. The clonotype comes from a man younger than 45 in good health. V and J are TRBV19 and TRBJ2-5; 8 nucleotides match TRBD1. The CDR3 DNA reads TGTGCCAGTAGTACAGGACAGGGTTCCCAAGAGACCCAGTACTTC. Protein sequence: CASSTGQGSQETQYF.